This record looks at one T cell receptor beta chain sequence and its context. The antigen is unknown. The sample is drawn from a study of human T cells and chemical hapten exposure. General observations from the study: Controls formed significantly fewer large CDR3 similarity clusters than expanded TCRs did.

CDR1 is ENHRY, CDR2 SYGVKD, per germline. This CDR3 spans 15 amino acids. Trimming removed 0 bases at V and 3 bases at J, with 9 bases between. Regarding time point: patch test 3, about 24 weeks after DPC sensitization. Indicated treatment: therapeutic diphenylcyclopropenone sensitization with weekly scalp DPC. Researchers sampled blood before each patch test went on. MiXCR was run by TCRdb on the RACE reads, yielding one entry per CDR3 protein. The sample shows about 64,000 distinct CDR3 sequences, 11% of them seen only once. The sequencing here drew on whole blood, taken in connection with sensitization to the hapten diphenylcyclopropenone (DPC). V is TRBV10-3 and J is TRBJ2-1, with D possibly matching TRBD1 (6 bases). This TCR came from a woman between 25 and 40 years old with alopecia areata. Some clones in this sample may be carry-over from other donors' samples. Here the CDR3 DNA reads TGTGCCATCAGTGAGTCGGCAGGGGACTACAATGAGCAGTTCTTC. Its protein product is CAISESAGDYNEQFF.